Listed below are T cell receptor beta chains from one sample, sequenced in a study of blood T cell repertoires in COVID-19. Sequenced by immunoSEQ multiplex PCR; TCRdb stores in-frame clones only, minus some. The sample shows roughly 250,000 clones, about 87% of them seen only once. The sequencing input was peripheral blood. These TCRs come from a woman aged 50 to 60 with acute or convalescent COVID-19. CDR3s include the opening cysteine and the closing phenylalanine or tryptophan. Fields, in order: J gene, clone size, V gene, CDR3 protein. Clone size is not always given. Where it is, it says once, few, many or a class for expanded clones.

TRBJ1-5 | . | TRBV20-1 | CSASGGSGQSFYQPQHF
TRBJ2-7 | . | TRBV9 | CASSVGSGSPYEQYF
TRBJ1-2 | . | TRBV6-4 | CASRDIYGYTF
TRBJ2-7 | . | TRBV7-2 | CASSQQGTPYYEQYF
TRBJ1-5 | . | TRBV15 | CATSRDIRDSYSNQPQHF
TRBJ1-3 | . | TRBV5-1 | CASSLGDPASGNTIYF
TRBJ2-7 | . | TRBV28 | CASSFGTAYEQYF
TRBJ2-1 | . | TRBV18 | CASSPPWSGRSNEQFF
TRBJ2-3 | . | TRBV18 | CASSPGQGTNTQYF
TRBJ2-2 | few | TRBV7-8 | CASRSGTSVPTGELFF
TRBJ1-1 | . | TRBV30 | CAWRAPRTEAFF
TRBJ2-5 | . | TRBV19 | CASSIVAGTQYF
TRBJ2-7 | . | TRBV18 | CASSPQARPGQGLYEQYF
TRBJ2-3 | . | TRBV7-2 | CASSRGDPRDTQYF
TRBJ2-1 | once | TRBV10-2 | CASSDRGTSGNEQFF
TRBJ2-7 | . | TRBV12-3/TRBV12-4 | CASSHSYEQYF
TRBJ2-3 | . | TRBV29-1 | CSSSDSGRATDTQYF
TRBJ2-7 | . | TRBV10-3 | CAISAGTGGSYEQYF
TRBJ2-2 | . | TRBV7-2 | CASSSRLLNTGELFF
TRBJ2-1 | . | TRBV7-2 | CASSTTSGRNYNEQFF
TRBJ2-1 | . | TRBV9 | CASSTGGPYNEQFF
TRBJ2-1 | few | TRBV19 | CASSTLAGGSYNEQFF
TRBJ2-1 | . | TRBV29-1 | CSVGQWSSYNEQFF
TRBJ2-3 | . | TRBV7-8 | CASSLVAGRKTDTQYF
TRBJ2-7 | . | TRBV18 | CASSGTGTGGVEQYF
TRBJ2-3 | . | TRBV4-2 | CASRREIGTDTQYF
TRBJ2-1 | . | TRBV15 | CATSPSGDYNEQFF
TRBJ1-5 | . | TRBV6-2/TRBV6-3 | CASSLRTGSNQPQHF
TRBJ1-5 | . | TRBV12-2 | CASRLAVRGNQPQHF
TRBJ1-1 | . | TRBV4-1 | CASSYNFAGNTEAFF
TRBJ1-5 | . | TRBV18 | CASSHDSPASNQPQHF
TRBJ2-3 | . | TRBV7-9 | CASNLYEGLGERTQYF
TRBJ1-2 | . | TRBV28 | CASSFPYYGYTF
TRBJ2-7 | . | TRBV6-2/TRBV6-3 | CASSEKAYYEQYF
TRBJ1-5 | . | TRBV19 | CASSMGDRDNQPQHF
TRBJ2-2 | . | TRBV5-4 | CASSWDRATGELFF
TRBJ1-3 | . | TRBV18 | CASSRSQQGVDSGNTIYF
TRBJ1-3 | once | TRBV28 | CASSQGLQSTIYF
TRBJ2-7 | . | TRBV19 | CASTDIFSYEQYF
TRBJ2-5 | . | TRBV5-4 | CASSAKLEETQYF
TRBJ1-1 | . | TRBV24-1 | CATSQQGTEAFF
TRBJ1-5 | . | TRBV28 | CASRSPLTGAGNQPQHF
TRBJ2-7 | . | TRBV30 | CAWSWDRGYEQYF
TRBJ2-1 | . | TRBV28 | CASSLELKPSYNEQFF
TRBJ2-1 | . | TRBV5-1 | CASSLALYNEQFF
TRBJ2-1 | . | TRBV7-6 | CASSLVQGYNEQFF
TRBJ2-2 | . | TRBV5-5 | CASSNTPGTGVTGELFF
TRBJ2-1 | . | TRBV28 | CASSPRAVKNEQFF
TRBJ2-7 | . | TRBV7-9 | CASSSGERTQYF
TRBJ1-4 | . | TRBV27 | CASSRGAQGGNEKLFF
TRBJ1-3 | once | TRBV6-5 | CASSYSTGTGNTIYF
TRBJ2-3 | once | TRBV7-2 | CASSPWTSGRLGTDTQYF
TRBJ1-4 | . | TRBV9 | CASSVGGATNEKLFF
TRBJ1-4 | . | TRBV18 | CASSPELNEKLFF
TRBJ1-3 | . | TRBV25-1 | CASSELGNSGNTIYF
TRBJ1-2 | . | TRBV28 | CASSLGPGGYTF
TRBJ2-7 | . | TRBV27 | CASSLSEGVAYEQYF
TRBJ2-3 | . | TRBV7-3 | CASSLIGTGGGTDTQYF
TRBJ2-1 | . | TRBV4-2 | CASSQEGLAGGLTNNEQFF
TRBJ2-1 | . | TRBV5-1 | CASSLAPPRLADNEQFF